The 18 T cell receptor beta chains below come from one sample, sequenced in a study of beta chain features in type 1 diabetes. TCRB transcripts that were expressed got sequenced, as all of the isolated RNA had been reverse transcribed. The repertoire was sequenced with immunoSEQ multiplex PCR; TCRdb's copy has only in-frame clones and lacks some. Among some 410,000 clones listed, about 14% were seen once. Sequencing was done on a sample of naive CD4+ T cells from blood. The source of these receptors is a young man in good health.

This clone showed up just a few times. The chain uses TRBV29-1 and TRBJ2-7; D gene unclear. Trimming cost V 6 bases and J 9 bases, with 9 bases left between them. Looked up from germline, CDR1 is SQVTM and CDR2 is ANQGSEA. The CDR3 has 9 amino acids. CDR3 sequence reads: CSVLLGQYV. The CDR3 DNA reads TGCAGCGTCCTCTTGGGGCAGTACGTC.

This clone has just a few counts. This sequence joins TRBV4-3 and TRBJ1-2, with D possibly matching TRBD1 (6 bases). V dropped 0 bases and J dropped 4 bases, with 12 bases sitting between them. Looked up from germline, CDR1 is LGHNA and CDR2 is YSLEER. This CDR3 comprises 15 residues. In DNA, the CDR3 is TGCGCCAGCAGCCAAGATCTGGACAGATTCTATGGCTACACCTTC. Translated: CASSQDLDRFYGYTF.

The chain carries TRBV29-1 and TRBJ1-1, with unresolved D. The CDR3 spans 15 residues. Germline assignment: CDR1 SQVTM and CDR2 ANQGSEA. V gave up 3 bases and J gave up 5 bases, with 19 bases separating them. The CDR3 spells CSVDLSTGKGTEAFF. The CDR3 nucleotides read TGCAGCGTTGATTTATCTACGGGGAAGGGAACTGAAGCTTTCTTT.

The chain carries TRBV7-6 and TRBJ2-3, with TRBD1 matching over 8 bases. In germline, CDR1 is SGHVS, CDR2 FNYEAQ. This CDR3 comprises 17 residues. J was trimmed by 1 base and V by 5 bases; bases with no gene match: 11. CDR3 sequence reads: CASSPLSRGLGTDTQYF. DNA for the CDR3: TGTGCCAGCAGCCCTCTATCCAGGGGGCTTGGCACAGATACGCAGTATTTT.

The chain employs TRBV30 and TRBJ2-7; D perhaps matches TRBD2 (5 bases). V lost 8 bases and J 5 bases, leaving 19 bases between the germline ends. The CDR3 covers 13 residues. The germline gives CDR1 GTSNPN, CDR2 SVGIG (reference sequence). For the CDR3, the DNA is TGTGCCATAGAGCGGACGAACATCAACGAGCAGTACGTC. Translating it yields CAIERTNINEQYV.

The gene calls are TRBV7-2 and TRBJ1-2; the match to TRBD1 covers 8 bases. Germline-derived CDR1 and CDR2 are SGHTA and FQGNSA. This CDR3 is built from 14 residues. The V segment lost 0 bases and the J segment 14 bases; nucleotides outside the gene matches: 11. The chain's CDR3 is CASSLARQGLVGTF. CDR3 DNA: TGTGCCAGCAGCTTAGCGCGACAGGGGTTGGTCGGGACCTTC.

This clone was seen more than once but under ten times. V gene TRBV18 combines with J gene TRBJ2-1; 8 nucleotides agree with TRBD2. CDR1 KGHSH and CDR2 LQKENI come from the germline V gene. This CDR3 has 15 amino acids. Germline trimming cut 1 base from V and 5 bases from J; bases unmatched to any gene: 4. In DNA form, the CDR3 reads TGTGCCAGCTCACCACTGAGCGGGGGAGACAATGAGCAGTTCTTC. Protein product: CASSPLSGGDNEQFF.

This clone was seen more than once but under ten times. V is TRBV30 and J is TRBJ1-2, with D unclear. Germline CDR1 GTSNPN, CDR2 SVGIG (reference sequence). V dropped 5 bases and J dropped 5 bases, with 12 bases sitting between them. The CDR3 consists of 12 residues. This CDR3 reads CAWARDSYGYTF. For the CDR3, the DNA is TGTGCCTGGGCCCGGGATTCTTATGGCTACACCTTC.

There are a few counts of this clone. The chain carries TRBV18 and TRBJ2-3; no firm D call. The CDR3 is 13 amino acids. Germline loops: CDR1 KGHSH, CDR2 LQKENI. V lost 3 bases and J 4 bases, leaving 8 bases between the germline ends. The CDR3 DNA reads as TGTGCCAGCTCACCCGGACCCGCAGATACGCAGTATTTT. Translated, it gives CASSPGPADTQYF.

This clone has more than one count but fewer than ten. The chain combines TRBV7-9 with TRBJ2-1; 10 bases line up with TRBD2. V gave up 2 bases and J gave up 0 bases; unmatched junction bases: 7. Germline CDR1 and CDR2: SEHNR and FQNEAQ (reference sequence). The CDR3 loop spans 18 amino acids. CDR3 DNA: TGTGCCAGCAGCTTATACCCTAGCGGGGGCAGCTCCTACAATGAGCAGTTCTTC. Its translation is CASSLYPSGGSSYNEQFF.

This clone turned up a few times. The chain joins TRBV6-5 to TRBJ2-1; tentative D call: TRBD2 (6 bases). V was trimmed by 2 bases and J by 3 bases, leaving 11 bases between them. The CDR3 loop spans 15 amino acids. The germline V gene encodes CDR1 MNHEY and CDR2 SVGAGI. The CDR3 nucleotides read TGTGCCAGCAGTTACGCCCGGGGGAGCTACAATGAGCAGTTCTTC. Translation: CASSYARGSYNEQFF.

The genes are TRBV7-2 and TRBJ2-2; D gene ambiguous. Trimming left V 8 bases short and J 4 bases short, with 11 bases between. The CDR3 is 13 amino acids. Germline V gene sequence: CDR1 SGHTA, CDR2 FQGNSA. CDR3 loop: CASAYTGTGELFF. CDR3 nucleotides: TGTGCCAGCGCGTATACGGGCACCGGGGAGCTGTTTTTT.

The chain recombines TRBV5-6 with TRBJ2-3, with 7 bases matching TRBD2. The CDR3 is 16 amino acids. Looked up from germline, CDR1 is SGHDT and CDR2 is YYEEEE. With 3 bases clipped from V and 4 bases from J, the junction kept 11 bases outside the gene matches. CDR3 sequence: CASSWVGGGPADTQYF. The CDR3 nucleotides read TGTGCCAGCAGCTGGGTTGGGGGAGGGCCTGCAGATACGCAGTATTTT.

The rearrangement uses TRBV20-1 and TRBJ2-1; D might be TRBD2 (6 bases). Trimming removed 5 bases at V and 10 bases at J, with 12 bases between. CDR3 length equals 11 residues. Germline lookup yields CDR1 DFQATT and CDR2 SNEGSKA (reference sequence). This CDR3 reads CSAGRSGEQFF. In nucleotides, the CDR3 is TGCAGTGCTGGGAGGAGTGGGGAGCAGTTCTTC.

There are a few counts of this clone. V and J are TRBV6-1 and TRBJ2-3; D may be TRBD2 (5 bases). Germline CDR1 is MNHNS and CDR2 is SASEGT. This CDR3 has 14 amino acids. V lost 4 bases, J lost 7 bases, and 15 bases lay in between. For the CDR3, the DNA is TGTGCCAGCAGTGCCGGCCTAGGAGGATATACGCAGTATTTT. This encodes CASSAGLGGYTQYF.

V is TRBV9 and J is TRBJ1-5, with D possibly TRBD1 on 5 matching bases. The CDR3 consists of 14 residues. The germline CDR1 and CDR2 sequences are SGDLS and YYNGEE. Trimming removed 0 bases from V and 5 bases from J, with 9 bases in between. Written as DNA, the CDR3 is TGTGCCAGCAGCGTAGGACTCAGGGATCAGCCCCAGCATTTT. Amino acids: CASSVGLRDQPQHF.

This clone was seen a handful of times. The genes are TRBV9 and TRBJ1-1; D unclear. The V end lost 4 bases, the J end lost 4 bases, and 11 bases lay between the germline ends. Germline loops: CDR1 SGDLS, CDR2 YYNGEE. The CDR3 has 13 residues. CDR3 DNA: TGTGCCAGCAGCTCCCGTCAGAGCACTGAAGCTTTCTTT. It is translated as CASSSRQSTEAFF.

The table lists this clone with a few counts. The chain employs TRBV5-1 and TRBJ2-5; D is possibly TRBD1 (6 bases). Germline V gene data show CDR1 as SGHRS and CDR2 as YFSETQ. The CDR3 sequence is 14 residues long. Deletions cut 4 bases from V and 2 bases from J, with 12 bases between. This CDR3 reads CASSARRGQETQYF. The CDR3 DNA is TGCGCCAGCAGCGCGCGAAGGGGGCAAGAGACCCAGTACTTC.